The entry that follows covers one T cell receptor beta chain sequence. Its antigen remains unknown. Combining a sample-barcoded 5' primer with a J-beta primer mix, a second PCR ran for about 6 to 12 cycles. TCRdb re-called the 5' RACE reads through MiXCR, storing one row per CDR3 protein. The top ten clones hold 4% of a sample with 1.5 million to 1.9 million distinct CDR3 sequences, roughly 43% of them seen once. This entry belongs to a study of blood T cells in healthy people across ages. Broader study findings: PBMCs were not sorted, which prevented a conclusive comparison of naive versus antigen-experienced cells.

V dropped 0 bases and J dropped 3; count of bases not matched to a gene: 6. CDR3 length equals 17 residues. This chain links TRBV12-3 or TRBV12-4 with TRBJ2-4; 9 bases line up with TRBD1. Sample: blood. This receptor was identified in a woman aged 18-35 years in good health. As DNA, the CDR3 is TGTGCCAGCAGTTTAGCGACCGGGACAGGGTACAAAAACATTCAGTACTTC. It is translated as CASSLATGTGYKNIQYF.